Below are 2 T cell receptor beta chains sequenced from a single sample in a study of CD8 T cells in Susac syndrome. Random hexamers primed reverse transcription of about 0.45 to 1 ug RNA. Each CDR3 protein gets one entry after TCRdb re-called the immunoSEQ multiplex PCR reads with MiXCR. This sample has over 95,000 distinct CDR3 sequences, with 80% to 95% found just once. Material: CD4+ T cells from PBMCs. All receptors derive from a human donor in good health.

This chain links TRBV5-6 with TRBJ1-2, with a possible D match to TRBD1 (5 bases). CDR1 and CDR2 from the germline V gene are SGHDT and YYEEEE. The CDR3 has 15 amino acids. Trimming stripped 1 base from V and 3 bases from J, with 13 bases between. The CDR3 sequence is CASSLFGHQDYGYTF. CDR3 DNA sequence: TGTGCCAGCAGCTTGTTCGGACACCAAGACTATGGCTACACCTTC.

J is TRBJ2-4 and V is TRBV5-6; D unresolved. Deletions cut 0 bases from V and 0 bases from J, with 16 bases between. The germline V gene encodes CDR1 SGHDT and CDR2 YYEEEE. This CDR3 is 18 amino acids long. This CDR3 reads CASSLGGLAPRAKNIQYF. The CDR3 region has the DNA TGTGCCAGCAGCTTGGGTGGTCTCGCCCCGCGAGCCAAAAACATTCAGTACTTC.